One and the same sample provided the 31 T cell receptor beta chains below, sequenced in a study of blood T cell repertoires in COVID-19 (dated by TCRdb to about 2020). The protocol used for the library was the immunoSEQ multiplex PCR assay. TCRdb took over this immuneACCESS table, retaining in-frame rearrangements with V and J assigned. Such tables are incomplete; in checked studies, under half of the missing clones stem from an unresolved V gene, and the remainder is unexplained. Here the sample has approximately 65,000 clones; about 82% occur a single time. The ten largest clones capture around 4.1% of the sample. Material for sequencing was PBMCs or T cells enriched from blood (not recorded which). These receptors were taken from a woman aged 40 to 50 with acute COVID-19.

The count of this clone is one. V and J are TRBV28 and TRBJ1-2; D is possibly TRBD1 (6 bases). The CDR3 spans 16 residues. Trimming shortened V by 6 bases and J by 2 bases, and 19 bases separated the two germline ends. The germline V gene encodes CDR1 MDHEN and CDR2 SYDVKM. The CDR3 protein is CASRSIRTETNYGYTF. CDR3 bases: TGTGCCAGCAGGAGTATCCGGACAGAGACGAACTATGGCTACACCTTC.

The genes are TRBV6-2 or TRBV6-3 and TRBJ1-3; possibly TRBD1 for D (5 bases). V dropped 5 bases and J dropped 0 bases, with 14 bases sitting between them. Germline V gene data show CDR1 as MNHEY and CDR2 as SVGEGT. The CDR3 sequence is 16 residues long. This CDR3 reads CASSLWEGSSGNTIYF. CDR3 sequence (DNA): TGTGCCAGCAGTCTATGGGAGGGGAGCTCTGGAAACACCATATATTTT.

The V call is TRBV6-4, the J call TRBJ1-4, with D hard to call. Germline V lookup: CDR1 MRHNA, CDR2 SNTAGT. V dropped 7 bases and J dropped 4 bases, with 16 bases sitting between them. The CDR3 is made up of 15 amino acids. The CDR3 DNA reads as TGTGCCAGCAAATATTTCCCCGGGAGTAATGAAAAACTGTTTTTT. Translated, it gives CASKYFPGSNEKLFF.

The V call is TRBV5-6, the J call TRBJ2-1; tentatively, D is TRBD2 (5 bases). Trimming cost V 10 bases and J 10 bases, with 18 bases left between them. This CDR3 has 12 amino acids. Germline V CDR1 and CDR2: SGHDT, YYEEEE. CDR3 region: CASTGLGSEQFF. Here the CDR3 DNA reads TGTGCCTCAACCGGGCTTGGGAGCGAGCAGTTCTTC.

The chain uses TRBV5-1 and TRBJ1-3; D might be TRBD1 (5 bases). Germline V CDR1 and CDR2: SGHRS, YFSETQ. V gave up 0 bases and J gave up 8 bases, with 12 bases separating them. CDR3 length: 14 amino acids. CDR3 nucleotide sequence: TGCGCCAGCAGCTTGGACAGGAGGGGAGACACCATATATTTT. This encodes CASSLDRRGDTIYF.

This clone was observed once. The chain is built from TRBV6-5 and TRBJ2-7, with a weak D call TRBD1 (6 bases). V lost 0 bases to trimming and J lost 4 bases, with 13 bases between them. CDR3 length: 15 residues. The germline V gene has CDR1 MNHEY and CDR2 SVGAGI. The CDR3 sequence: CASSYSGAQGYEQYV. The CDR3 region has the DNA TGTGCCAGCAGTTACTCGGGGGCCCAAGGGTACGAGCAGTACGTC.

This chain uses TRBV2 with TRBJ1-4; maybe TRBD1 (5 bases). V was pared by 8 bases and J by 6 bases, with 16 bases between. Per the germline V gene, CDR1 is SNHLY and CDR2 is FYNNEI. The CDR3 totals 14 residues. The CDR3 protein is CASARSGRDEKLFF. CDR3 DNA sequence: TGTGCCAGCGCTCGTTCAGGGAGGGATGAAAAACTGTTTTTT.

The genes are TRBV10-1 and TRBJ2-1, with D maybe TRBD2 (5 bases). Germline CDR1 reads WNHNN; CDR2 reads SYGVQD (reference sequence). The CDR3 has 14 amino acids. Trimming stripped 7 bases from V and 7 bases from J, with 17 bases between. The CDR3 loop reads CASTHDSRGNEQFF. The CDR3 coding sequence is TGCGCCAGCACCCATGACTCCCGAGGGAATGAGCAGTTCTTC.

The V and J genes are TRBV6-4 and TRBJ2-2; possibly TRBD2 for D (6 bases). V gave up 3 bases and J gave up 0 bases, with 8 bases separating them. The CDR3 is 15 residues long. The germline V gene encodes CDR1 MRHNA and CDR2 SNTAGT. The CDR3 region is CASSESSANTGELFF. CDR3 DNA sequence: TGTGCCAGCAGTGAATCTAGCGCGAACACCGGGGAGCTGTTTTTT.

This chain's CDR3 is CASTRGTGELFF. The CDR3 DNA is TGTGCCAGCACCAGGGGGACCGGGGAGCTGTTTTTT. The chain joins TRBV28 to TRBJ2-2; 7 bases line up with TRBD1. J gave up 5 bases and V 7 bases, and 1 base lay outside the gene matches. This CDR3 has 12 amino acids. CDR1 MDHEN and CDR2 SYDVKM come from the germline V gene. The full variable domain, rest sourced from reference TRBV28 and TRBJ2-2, is DVKVTQSSRYLVKRTGEKVFLECVQDMDHENMFWYRQDPGLGLRLIYFSYDVKMKEKGDIPEGYSVSREKKERFSLILESASTNQTSMYLCASTRGTGELFFGEGSRLTVL.

This chain joins TRBV5-4 and TRBJ2-3; no clear D. V was cut by 0 bases and J by 6 bases, with 5 bases left in between. CDR3 length: 12 residues. Germline values: CDR1 SGHNT, CDR2 YYREEE (reference sequence). CDR3 protein: CASSLGVDTQYF. CDR3 nucleotides: TGTGCCAGCAGCTTGGGCGTGGATACGCAGTATTTT.

The chain has TRBV7-9 and TRBJ1-4; 12 nucleotides line up with TRBD1. Per the germline V gene, CDR1 is SEHNR and CDR2 is FQNEAQ (reference sequence). Trimming cost V 5 bases and J 11 bases; bases outside gene matches: 9. The CDR3 contains 15 residues. The CDR3 DNA is TGTGCCAGCAGCCAATCGGGACAGGGGGCTTGGAAACTGTTTTTT. Protein: CASSQSGQGAWKLFF.

The V gene is TRBV6-4, the J gene TRBJ1-1; 7 bases align to TRBD1. Germline values: CDR1 MRHNA, CDR2 SNTAGT. The CDR3 spans 14 residues. Trimming cost V 3 bases and J 2 bases; bases outside gene matches: 3. CDR3 bases: TGTGCCAGCAGTGAACAGGGGTTTAACACTGAAGCTTTCTTT. Protein product: CASSEQGFNTEAFF.

The J gene is TRBJ1-2, the V gene TRBV29-1; 7 bases agree with TRBD1. Germline V lookup: CDR1 SQVTM, CDR2 ANQGSEA. J was trimmed by 8 bases and V by 0 bases; bases with no gene match: 18. The CDR3 is 17 residues long. The CDR3 nucleotides are TGCAGCGTTGAAGATCCGGAGACAGGGAGATCGCCGTTCGGCTACACCTTC. Amino acids: CSVEDPETGRSPFGYTF. The whole variable domain, remainder taken from reference TRBV29-1 and TRBJ1-2, is SAVISQKPSRDICQRGTSLTIQCQVDSQVTMMFWYRQQPGQSLTLIATANQGSEATYESGFVIDKFPISRPNLTFSTLTVSNMSPEDSSIYLCSVEDPETGRSPFGYTFGSGTRLTVV.

This chain uses TRBV11-2 with TRBJ2-5, with a possible D match to TRBD2 (6 bases). Trimming took 2 bases from V and 4 from J, leaving 14 bases between them. This CDR3 has 15 amino acids. CDR1 and CDR2 from the germline V gene are SGHAT and FQNNGV. The CDR3 here is CASSLFAGWGETQYF. As DNA, the CDR3 is TGTGCCAGCAGCTTATTCGCGGGGTGGGGAGAGACCCAGTACTTC.

The chain recombines TRBV6-2 or TRBV6-3 with TRBJ1-1; 7 bases align to TRBD1. The germline V gene encodes CDR1 MNHEY and CDR2 SVGEGT. Trimming cost V 5 bases and J 6 bases; bases outside gene matches: 15. CDR3 length equals 16 residues. CDR3 region: CASSRRQGPLRPEAFF. The CDR3, as DNA: TGTGCCAGCAGTCGAAGACAGGGACCCCTGAGGCCTGAAGCTTTCTTT.

This clone was counted between two and nine times. The chain carries TRBV15 and TRBJ1-2; 7 positions match TRBD1. J lost 8 bases, V lost 1 base, and 4 bases had no gene match. The CDR3 loop spans 13 amino acids. Per germline, CDR1 LNHNV and CDR2 YYDKDF (reference sequence). The chain's CDR3 is CATSRGQGEGYTF. The CDR3 DNA sequence: TGTGCCACCAGCAGAGGACAGGGAGAAGGCTACACCTTC. The full variable domain, its missing parts supplied by reference TRBV15 and TRBJ1-2, is DAMVIQNPRYQVTQFGKPVTLSCSQTLNHNVMYWYQQKSSQAPKLLFHYYDKDFNNEADTPDNFQSRRPNTSFCFLDIRSPGLGDTAMYLCATSRGQGEGYTFGSGTRLTVV.

This chain uses TRBV4-1 with TRBJ2-1; TRBD2 matches at 9 bases. V lost 1 base and J lost 7; bases outside the gene matches: 5. The germline V gene encodes CDR1 MGHRA and CDR2 YSYEKL. This CDR3 is 15 amino acids long. Written as DNA, the CDR3 is TGCGCCAGCAGCCAAGGCCTAGCGGGAAAAAATGAGCAGTTCTTC. Protein product: CASSQGLAGKNEQFF.

V is TRBV5-1 and J is TRBJ2-7, with TRBD1 as a possible D gene (5 bases). The length of the CDR3 is 14 residues. With 5 bases removed from V and 0 bases from J, the gap between germline ends came to 12 bases. Germline V lookup: CDR1 SGHRS, CDR2 YFSETQ. The CDR3 region has the DNA TGCGCCAGCAGGCCTCCAGGGTCCTCCTACGAGCAGTACTTC. It yields the protein CASRPPGSSYEQYF.

The gene calls are TRBV7-9 and TRBJ1-1, with no clear D. This CDR3 spans 12 amino acids. Germline assignment: CDR1 SEHNR and CDR2 FQNEAQ (reference sequence). The ends were cut back, 6 bases at V and 2 bases at J, with 7 bases in the middle. CDR3 protein: CASRLTNTEAFF. CDR3 sequence (DNA): TGTGCCAGCAGACTAACTAACACTGAAGCTTTCTTT. The whole variable domain, remainder taken from reference TRBV7-9 and TRBJ1-1, is DTGVSQNPRHKITKRGQNVTFRCDPISEHNRLYWYRQTLGQGPEFLTYFQNEAQLEKSRLLSDRFSAERPKGSFSTLEIQRTEQGDSAMYLCASRLTNTEAFFGQGTRLTVV.

V usage is TRBV9 and J usage is TRBJ2-1; tentative D call: TRBD2 (6 bases). V lost 3 bases to trimming and J lost 8 bases, with 24 bases between them. There are 17 residues in the CDR3. Germline CDR1 reads SGDLS; CDR2 reads YYNGEE. The CDR3 region has the DNA TGTGCCAGCAGCGGGCTCCATAGCGGCTTTAACCGGGATGAGCAGTTCTTC. Its protein is CASSGLHSGFNRDEQFF.

The chain uses TRBV27 and TRBJ2-4; 7 nucleotides line up with TRBD1. The CDR3 is made up of 16 amino acids. V lost 10 bases to trimming and J lost 6 bases; unmatched junction nucleotides: 18. In germline, CDR1 is MNHEY, CDR2 SMNVEV (reference sequence). CDR3: CANSVERQGTANIQYF. CDR3 bases: TGTGCCAATTCCGTCGAAAGACAGGGAACGGCAAACATTCAGTACTTC.

V is TRBV27 and J is TRBJ2-4; D remains ambiguous. This CDR3 comprises 13 residues. Germline CDR1 reads MNHEY; CDR2 reads SMNVEV (reference sequence). Trimming stripped 2 bases from V and 11 bases from J, with 13 bases between. The CDR3 sequence is CASSLGAWQVQYF. CDR3 nucleotide sequence: TGTGCCAGCAGTTTAGGTGCGTGGCAGGTTCAGTACTTC.

V is TRBV6-5 and J is TRBJ2-7; 7 bases align to TRBD1. CDR3 length: 15 amino acids. J was trimmed by 1 base and V by 5 bases; bases with no gene match: 8. Germline CDR1 is MNHEY and CDR2 is SVGAGI. The CDR3 DNA sequence: TGTGCCAGCAGTCTAGGACAGGCTTTGTCCTACGAGCAGTACGTC. The encoded protein is CASSLGQALSYEQYV.

The chain links TRBV9 to TRBJ2-3; D possibly corresponds to TRBD1 (6 bases). This CDR3 contains 16 residues. Germline assignment: CDR1 SGDLS and CDR2 YYNGEE. V gave up 4 bases and J gave up 6 bases, with 21 bases separating them. DNA for the CDR3: TGTGCCAGCAGCCGCCCCCGGGACACTGCGGAGGATACGCAGTATTTT. This translates into CASSRPRDTAEDTQYF. Full variable domain (rest looked up from reference TRBV9 and TRBJ2-3): DSGVTQTPKHLITATGQRVTLRCSPRSGDLSVYWYQQSLDQGLQFLIQYYNGEERAKGNILERFSAQQFPDLHSELNLSSLELGDSALYFCASSRPRDTAEDTQYFGPGTRLTVL.

In this sample, this clone turned up a few times. The chain joins TRBV5-6 to TRBJ2-7; D may be TRBD2 (6 bases). Germline values: CDR1 SGHDT, CDR2 YYEEEE. V was pared by 3 bases and J by 4 bases, with 14 bases between. The CDR3 length is 14 residues. CDR3: CASSSPLGGYEQYF. The CDR3 DNA follows: TGTGCCAGCAGCTCTCCTTTGGGGGGTTACGAGCAGTACTTC.

This chain links TRBV9 with TRBJ2-7; D is undetermined. The CDR3 runs to 13 residues. Trimming shortened V by 0 bases and J by 7 bases, and 11 bases separated the two germline ends. Germline V gives CDR1 SGDLS, CDR2 YYNGEE. The CDR3 loop is CASSVVGRSEQYF. CDR3 DNA: TGTGCCAGCAGCGTAGTTGGCAGATCTGAGCAGTACTTC.

The chain has TRBV6-1 and TRBJ2-7, with D tentatively TRBD2 (5 bases). Germline assignment: CDR1 MNHNS and CDR2 SASEGT. Trimming stripped 2 bases from V and 5 bases from J, with 13 bases between. CDR3 length: 14 amino acids. CDR3 sequence: CASSERWGVHEQYV. The CDR3 bases are TGTGCCAGCAGTGAACGATGGGGAGTCCACGAGCAGTACGTC.

The table lists this clone with a few counts. The CDR3 sequence is CATSDPTVPPFEEKLFF. The CDR3 DNA follows: TGTGCCACCAGTGACCCGACAGTTCCCCCGTTTGAGGAAAAACTGTTTTTT. The V call is TRBV24-1, the J call TRBJ1-4, with D tentatively TRBD1 (5 bases). V lost 4 bases to trimming and J lost 8 bases, with 22 bases between them. Germline CDR1 is KGHDR and CDR2 is SFDVKD. This CDR3 region has 17 residues.

This chain links TRBV4-1 with TRBJ1-5, with D possibly TRBD1 on 6 matching bases. The CDR3 is 16 residues long. Trimming removed 0 bases from V and 6 bases from J, with 15 bases in between. Germline CDR1 reads MGHRA; CDR2 reads YSYEKL. CDR3 bases: TGCGCCAGCAGCCAAGAGAGTAGGACAGTGGGTCAGCCCCAGCATTTT. Amino acid sequence: CASSQESRTVGQPQHF.

The chain is built from TRBV19 and TRBJ1-2; 10 nucleotides match TRBD1. CDR3 length equals 14 residues. The germline gives CDR1 LNHDA, CDR2 SQIVND (reference sequence). V shed 5 bases, J shed 2 bases, and the junction held 2 bases outside the gene matches. The CDR3 DNA reads TGTGCCAGTAGTCGGACAGGGGGGAACTATGGCTACACCTTC. Encoded protein: CASSRTGGNYGYTF.